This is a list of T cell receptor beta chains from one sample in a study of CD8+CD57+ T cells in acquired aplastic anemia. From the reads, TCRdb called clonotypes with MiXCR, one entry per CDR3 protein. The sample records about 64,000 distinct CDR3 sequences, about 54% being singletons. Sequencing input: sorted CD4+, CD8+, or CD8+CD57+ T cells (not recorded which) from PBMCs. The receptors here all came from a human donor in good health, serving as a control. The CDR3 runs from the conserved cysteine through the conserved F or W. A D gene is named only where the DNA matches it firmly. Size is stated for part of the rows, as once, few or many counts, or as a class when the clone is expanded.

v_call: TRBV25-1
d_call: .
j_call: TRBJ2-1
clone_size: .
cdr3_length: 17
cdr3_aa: CASSASTFGGLVNEQFF
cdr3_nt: TGTGCCAGCAGTGCTAGTACTTTTGGGGGATTAGTCAATGAGCAGTTCTTC

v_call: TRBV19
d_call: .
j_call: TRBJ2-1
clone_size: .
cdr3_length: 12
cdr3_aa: CASSRWGREAFF
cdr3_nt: TGTGCCAGTAGTAGGTGGGGCAGGGAGGCGTTCTTC

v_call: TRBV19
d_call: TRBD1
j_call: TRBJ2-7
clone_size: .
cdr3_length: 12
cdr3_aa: CASQGQGNEQYF
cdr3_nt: TGTGCCAGTCAGGGACAGGGGAACGAGCAGTACTTC

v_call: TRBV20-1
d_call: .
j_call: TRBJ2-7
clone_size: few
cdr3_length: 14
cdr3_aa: CSASGGQGPYEQYF
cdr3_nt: TGCAGTGCTAGTGGGGGGCAGGGGCCCTACGAGCAGTACTTC

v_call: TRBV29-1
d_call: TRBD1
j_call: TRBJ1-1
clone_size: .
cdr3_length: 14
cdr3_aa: CSVGPTGAGTEAFF
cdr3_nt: TGCAGCGTTGGGCCGACAGGGGCGGGCACTGAAGCTTTCTTT

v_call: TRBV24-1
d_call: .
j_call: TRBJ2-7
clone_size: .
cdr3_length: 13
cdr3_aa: CATSDLAGSEQYF
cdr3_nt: TGTGCCACCAGTGATTTGGCAGGGAGCGAGCAGTACTTC

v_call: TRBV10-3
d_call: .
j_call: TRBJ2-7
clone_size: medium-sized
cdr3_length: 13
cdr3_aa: CAISESPGPEQYF
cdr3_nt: TGTGCCATCAGTGAGTCGCCAGGACCCGAGCAGTACTTC

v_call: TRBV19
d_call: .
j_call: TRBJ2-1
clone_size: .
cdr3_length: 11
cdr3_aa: CASSWRYEQFF
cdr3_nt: TGTGCCAGTAGTTGGAGGTACGAGCAGTTCTTC

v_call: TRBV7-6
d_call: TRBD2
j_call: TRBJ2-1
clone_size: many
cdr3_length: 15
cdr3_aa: CASSLVGDYNNEQFF
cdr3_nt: TGTGCCAGCAGCTTAGTAGGGGACTACAACAATGAGCAGTTCTTC

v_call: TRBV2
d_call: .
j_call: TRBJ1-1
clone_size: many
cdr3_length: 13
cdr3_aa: CASNRVRETEAFF
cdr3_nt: TGTGCCAGCAATCGGGTCAGGGAGACTGAAGCTTTCTTT

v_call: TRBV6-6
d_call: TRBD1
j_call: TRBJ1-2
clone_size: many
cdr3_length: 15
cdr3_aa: CASSYSEGAAYGYTF
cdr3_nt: TGTGCCAGCAGTTACTCGGAGGGGGCGGCCTATGGCTACACCTTC

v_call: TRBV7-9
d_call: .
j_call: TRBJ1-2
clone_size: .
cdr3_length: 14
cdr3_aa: CASSLGYRTYGYTF
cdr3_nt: TGTGCCAGCAGCTTAGGGTACAGGACCTATGGCTACACCTTC

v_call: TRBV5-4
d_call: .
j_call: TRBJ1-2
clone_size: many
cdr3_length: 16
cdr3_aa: CASSLAAGTLNYGYTF
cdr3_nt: TGTGCCAGCAGCTTGGCGGCCGGGACACTTAACTATGGCTACACCTTC